Sequencing of this TCR beta chain was carried out in a study of persistence of HIV-infected CD4 T cells (TCRdb year 2020). Concerning the study at large: The study isolated CMV- and HIV-1 Gag-responding CD4+ T cells from ART-treated individuals to examine antigen-driven clonal expansion of HIV-1-infected cells. Suppressive ART had been received by participants for a median of roughly eight years. Peripheral blood samples of up to about 180 mL were taken at multiple time points, with the exception of two participants who underwent leukapheresis at a single time point. TCRbeta sequencing assessed the clonality of all cells in each sorted population, while proviral sequencing assessed the clonality of infected cells. For the TCR cluster analysis across participants, fewer than ten participants were included for CMV and 7 participants for Gag. Overall study results and their limits: Only a small number of individuals took part in the study, and only a limited range of antigens was tested. TCRbeta richness in CMV- and Gag-responding cells was significantly lower than in anti-CD3/anti-CD28-responding cells; CMV-responding cells had higher oligoclonality than CD3/CD28-stimulated and Gag-responding cells. Enrichment of degenerate expanded CDR3beta sequences was found in antigen-responding cells, suggesting convergent selection of CD4+ responses to CMV and Gag. Bulk TCR analyses could not be limited to the rare CMV-responding cells that actually contained HIV-1 proviruses. Within the same sorted populations, TCR oligoclonality correlated with proviral oligoclonality.

The treatment or condition label of this sample denotes: suppressive antiretroviral therapy. A pool of overlapping HIV-1 Gag 15-mer peptides, at roughly 1 ug per peptide per mL, was used to stimulate the cells. Nonresponding CD40L-negative CD69-negative CD45RO-high memory CD4+ T cells were sorted as memory populations depleted of antigen-responding cells. Participants were HIV-1-infected adults who started suppressive ART during chronic infection. For at least 4 years, participants had undetectable plasma HIV-1 RNA, below 50 copies/mL. To be included, participants needed a CD4+ T cell count above 400 cells/uL and a positive CMV serology. Before stimulation, PBMCs were isolated using density centrifugation and depleted of CD8+ T cells. CD8-depleted PBMCs were stimulated for 15 to 20 hours with anti-CD28/CD49d costimulation, CD40-blocking antibody and enfuvirtide to prevent new infections. Cell sorting was performed on a Beckman Coulter MoFlo Legacy or XDP sorter, and dead cells were excluded with propidium iodide. For samples with more than one million cells, genomic DNA was extracted with the QIAamp DNA Mini Kit, and for all other samples the Quick-DNA Microprep Kit was used.

Concerning this clone: Its antigen remains unidentified. Base qualities are missing; no much larger clone stands one base away.

TCRbeta repertoires were sequenced from genomic DNA with the immunoSEQ hsTCRB assay version 4 in survey mode. Genomic DNA was diluted to approximately 11 ng/uL, and up to roughly 1 ug per sample was used for TCRbeta sequencing. In the original analysis: Analysis of the TCRbeta data was done in ImmunoSeq Analyzer 3.0, and diversity was computed on productive nucleotide rearrangements. Using the Immunarch R package, lower-bound TCR diversity was estimated with the improved Chao index and clonality was estimated with the Gini coefficient. When different nucleotide rearrangements encoded the same CDR3beta amino acid sequence, each rearrangement was treated as a distinct clonotype. Differential abundance analysis found TCRbeta sequences that were significantly enriched in antigen-responding cells compared with anti-CD3/anti-CD28-activated cells. TCRs were clustered by predicted peptide-MHC specificity with GLIPH2, both within individual participants and across merged participant data sets. TCRdb stores this immuneACCESS table with in-frame sequences only. Part of the clones is absent; in the studies checked, under half of the shortfall reflects unresolved V genes, and no reason is known for the rest. That table furnishes V, J and clone size, whereas the DNA furnished D and trimming. The sample contains 35,000 or so clones, approximately 81% of them found a single time. The ten top clones hold roughly 5.9% of the sample.

CDR1 and CDR2 were assigned from the germline V gene as SGHVS and FNYEAQ. The CDR3 goes from the cysteine to the phenylalanine over 12 residues. Only the CDR3 portion is preserved as DNA: 36 bases, with reading frame beginning at the first base. V and J lose 1 base and 6 bases, and a span of 7 bases separates them. The origin of this receptor is an adult with HIV. The donor label of this sample is uncertain. The sequencing here drew on cultured CD4+ T cells from PBMCs, taken from a patient who received antiretroviral therapy. Sample cell subset or site, as interpreted from the label and publication: CD40L-CD69- CD45RO-high memory CD4 T cells not responding to Gag peptides. The sequence joins TRBV7-6 to TRBJ2-7, with no confidently assigned D gene. The DNA sequence follows: TGTGCCAGCAGCTTAGTTGTAGGCGAGCAGTACTTC. This codes for CASSLVVGEQYF. With all but the CDR3 taken from the reference TRBV7-6 and TRBJ2-7 genes, the full variable domain is: GAGVSQSPRYKVTKRGQDVALRCDPISGHVSLYWYRQALGQGPEFLTYFNYEAQQDKSGLPNDRFSAERPEGSISTLTIQRTEQRDSAMYRCASSLVVGEQYFGPGTRLTVT.